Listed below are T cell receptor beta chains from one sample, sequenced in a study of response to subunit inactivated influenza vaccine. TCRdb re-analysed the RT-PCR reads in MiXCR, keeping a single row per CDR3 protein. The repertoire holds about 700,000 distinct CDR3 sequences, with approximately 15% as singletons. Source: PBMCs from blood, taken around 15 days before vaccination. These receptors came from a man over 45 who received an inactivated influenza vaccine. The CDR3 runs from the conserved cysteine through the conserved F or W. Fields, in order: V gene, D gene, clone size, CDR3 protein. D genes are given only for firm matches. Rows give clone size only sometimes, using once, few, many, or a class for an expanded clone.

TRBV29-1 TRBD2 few CSVEGREQGFGNEQFF
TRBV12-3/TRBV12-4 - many CASWDDGYTF
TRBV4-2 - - CASSQDRSGANVLTF
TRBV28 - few CASSSLPIDEQFF
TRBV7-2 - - CASSSQGPSGSNEQFF
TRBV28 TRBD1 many CASSAGTANTEAFF
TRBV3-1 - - CASSQGGGTGYTF
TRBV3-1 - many CASSQDRTEPYNEQFF
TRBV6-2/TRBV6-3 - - CASSSSPNGPQHF
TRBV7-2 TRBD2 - CASSLQREDYEQYF
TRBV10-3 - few CAISEVAMDEYNEQFF
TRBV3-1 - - CASSQDSPKTYEQYF
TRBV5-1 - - CASSPSRLSTDTQYF
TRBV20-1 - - CSARDYGRPTLNQPQHF
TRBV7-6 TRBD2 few CASSLSGTIAAYEQYF
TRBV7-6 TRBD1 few CASSPGGFVRSPLHF